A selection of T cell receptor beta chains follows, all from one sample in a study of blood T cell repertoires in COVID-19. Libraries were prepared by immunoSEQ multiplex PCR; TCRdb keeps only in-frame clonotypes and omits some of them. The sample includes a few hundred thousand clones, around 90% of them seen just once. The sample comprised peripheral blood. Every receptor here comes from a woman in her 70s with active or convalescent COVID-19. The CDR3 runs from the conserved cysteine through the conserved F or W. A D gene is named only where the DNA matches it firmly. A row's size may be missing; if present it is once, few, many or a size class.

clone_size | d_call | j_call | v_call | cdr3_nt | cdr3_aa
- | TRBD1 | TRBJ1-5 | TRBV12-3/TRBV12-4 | TGTGCCAGCAGTTTGGGTCAGGGGGCGGCCCAGCATTTT | CASSLGQGAAQHF
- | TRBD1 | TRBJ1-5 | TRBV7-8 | TGTGCCAGCAGCTCGGGGACAGGGTATCAGCCCCAGCATTTT | CASSSGTGYQPQHF
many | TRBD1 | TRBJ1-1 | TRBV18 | TGTGCCAGCTCACCGTTCGATCAGGGGGCCGGCACTGAAGCTTTCTTT | CASSPFDQGAGTEAFF
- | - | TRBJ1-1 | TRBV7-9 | TGTGCCAGCAGCCCTCTATCGGGACTGCGCACTGAAGCTTTCTTT | CASSPLSGLRTEAFF
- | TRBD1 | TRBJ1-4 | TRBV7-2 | TGTGCCAGCAGCGGATGGACAGGTGCAACTAATGAAAAACTGTTTTTT | CASSGWTGATNEKLFF
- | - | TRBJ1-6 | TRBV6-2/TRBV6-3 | TGTGCCAGCAGTAGAAGTCACGGGTCACCCCTCCACTTT | CASSRSHGSPLHF
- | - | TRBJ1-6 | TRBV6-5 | TGTGCCAGCAGTTACGATGGGGGGTCTGATTCACCCCTCCACTTT | CASSYDGGSDSPLHF
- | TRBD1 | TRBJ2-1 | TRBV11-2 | TGTGCCAGCAGCTCCCAGGGGGCCCATGAGCAGTTCTTC | CASSSQGAHEQFF
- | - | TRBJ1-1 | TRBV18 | TGTGCCAGCTCACCGACGACAGGTGGGAACACTGAAGCTTTCTTT | CASSPTTGGNTEAFF
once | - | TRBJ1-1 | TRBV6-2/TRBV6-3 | TGTGCCAGCAGCCCAGGACGGGGATACACTGAAGCTTTCTTT | CASSPGRGYTEAFF
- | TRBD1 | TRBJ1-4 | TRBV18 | TGTGCCAGCTCACCAGAGGGACAGCCATATGAAAAACTGTTTTTT | CASSPEGQPYEKLFF
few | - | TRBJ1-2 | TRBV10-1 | TGCGCCAGCAGTGAGTCCCTAGCCTATGGCTACACCTTC | CASSESLAYGYTF
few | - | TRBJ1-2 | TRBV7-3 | TGTGCCAGCAGCTCCACCGCTGGGACACCTTATGGCTACACCTTC | CASSSTAGTPYGYTF
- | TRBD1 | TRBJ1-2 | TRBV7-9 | TGTGCCAGCAGCTTTTGGAAGGACAGGGGGGCCTATGGCTACACCTTC | CASSFWKDRGAYGYTF
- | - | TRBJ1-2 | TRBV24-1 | TGTGCCACCAGTGATTTAACAGCCTGCTACACCTTC | CATSDLTACYTF
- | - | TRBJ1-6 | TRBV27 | TGTGCCAGCGCCATACAGGGACGCGGTTCACCCCTCCACTTT | CASAIQGRGSPLHF
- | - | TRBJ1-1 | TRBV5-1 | TGCGCCAGCCACAGGGTCTTGAACACTGAAGCTTTCTTT | CASHRVLNTEAFF
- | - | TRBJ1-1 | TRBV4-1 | TGCGCCAGCAGCCAAGATCGAGAAAACACTGAAGCTTTCTTT | CASSQDRENTEAFF
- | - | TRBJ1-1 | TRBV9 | TGTGCCAGCAGCGTAACGGGGGAGGACACTGAAGCTTTCTTT | CASSVTGEDTEAFF
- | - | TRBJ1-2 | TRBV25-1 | TGTGCCAGCAGCATCGCAGCTAACTATGGCTACACCTTC | CASSIAANYGYTF
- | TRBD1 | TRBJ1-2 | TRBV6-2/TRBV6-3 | TGTGCCAGCAGTTCCCTCCGGGACAGTACCTATTATGGCTACACCTTC | CASSSLRDSTYYGYTF
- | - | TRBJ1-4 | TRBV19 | TGTGCCAGTAGAAAGGCAGGGGTTCGTGAAAAACTGTTTTTT | CASRKAGVREKLFF
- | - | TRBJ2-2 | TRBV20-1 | TGCGGAGCCTCTTCCACCGGGGAGCTGTTTTTT | CGASSTGELFF
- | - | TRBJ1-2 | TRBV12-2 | TGTGCAAGTCGCCTGCGTCAAGGGAGTTCTAACTATGGCTACACCTTC | CASRLRQGSSNYGYTF
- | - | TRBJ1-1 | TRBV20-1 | TGCAGTGCCGAAAGAGGGACTGAAGCTTTCTTT | CSAERGTEAFF
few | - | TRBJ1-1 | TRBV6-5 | TGTGCCAGCACTCTCCTGGGGGCGGACACTGAAGCTTTCTTT | CASTLLGADTEAFF
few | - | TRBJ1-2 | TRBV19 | TGTGCCAGTACTGCGGTGTATGGAGCTAACTATGGCTACACCTTC | CASTAVYGANYGYTF
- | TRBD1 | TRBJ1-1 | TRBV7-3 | TGTGCCAGCAGCCCGGGACAGTCGAACACTGAAGCTTTCTTT | CASSPGQSNTEAFF
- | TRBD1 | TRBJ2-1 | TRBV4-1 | TGCGCCAGCAGCCAACTGGACAGGGTCACCTACAATGAGCAGTTCTTC | CASSQLDRVTYNEQFF
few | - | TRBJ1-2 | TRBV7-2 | TGTGCCAGCAGCTCCCGGACAAACCCCTCAAACTATGGCTACACCTTC | CASSSRTNPSNYGYTF
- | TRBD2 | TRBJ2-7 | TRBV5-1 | TGCGCCAGCAGCACCAACCCGGGGGGGGAGAATTCCTACGAGCAGTACTTC | CASSTNPGGENSYEQYF
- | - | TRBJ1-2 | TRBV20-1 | TGCAGTGCTAGAGATACCAGGTTCTACACCTTC | CSARDTRFYTF
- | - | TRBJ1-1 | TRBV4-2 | TGTGCCAGCAGCCAAGAAACGGTGAACACTGAAGCTTTCTTT | CASSQETVNTEAFF
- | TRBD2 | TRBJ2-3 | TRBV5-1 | TGCGCCAGCAGCACCGGGACTAGATTCACAGATACGCAGTATTTT | CASSTGTRFTDTQYF
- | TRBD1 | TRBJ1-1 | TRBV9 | TGTGCCAGCAGCGTTAGGGACAGGGACACTGAAGCTTTCTTT | CASSVRDRDTEAFF
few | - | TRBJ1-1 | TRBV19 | TGTGCCAGTAGCACCCTTCCATACAGGGAGATTTATAACACTGAAGCTTTCTTT | CASSTLPYREIYNTEAFF
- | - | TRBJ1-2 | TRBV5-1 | TGCGCCAGCAGCTTGGGGCACCTCGGCGGGGAGGGTGGCTACACCTTC | CASSLGHLGGEGGYTF
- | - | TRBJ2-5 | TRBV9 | TGTGCCAGCAGCGTACGGGACTCCGGGGGGACCCAGTACTTC | CASSVRDSGGTQYF
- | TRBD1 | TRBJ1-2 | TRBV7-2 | TGTGCCAGCAGCTTTACAGGGGACCATGGCTACACCTTC | CASSFTGDHGYTF
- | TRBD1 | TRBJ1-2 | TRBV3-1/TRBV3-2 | TGTGCCAGCAGCCAATCGACAGGGTTCGATGGCTACACCTTC | CASSQSTGFDGYTF
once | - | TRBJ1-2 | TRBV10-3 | TGTGCCATGTCACAGGAAGGTCTCTATGGCTACACCTTC | CAMSQEGLYGYTF
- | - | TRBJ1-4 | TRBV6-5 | TGTGCCAGCGGCCCTAGATTTGGTGAAAAACTGTTTTTT | CASGPRFGEKLFF
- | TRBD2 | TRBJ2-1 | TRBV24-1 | TGTGCCACCAGTGATACAGCGGGGGGTTACAATGAGCAGTTCTTC | CATSDTAGGYNEQFF
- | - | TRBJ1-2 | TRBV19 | TGTGCCAGTAGTGATCCAGGGTCGATTGGCTACACCTTC | CASSDPGSIGYTF
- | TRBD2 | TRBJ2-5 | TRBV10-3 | TGTGCCATCGGACTAGCGGGGGAAGAGACCCAGTACTTC | CAIGLAGEETQYF
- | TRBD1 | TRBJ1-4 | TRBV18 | TGTGCCAGCTCACTAAGACAGGGTCGGAGTGAAAAACTGTTTTTT | CASSLRQGRSEKLFF
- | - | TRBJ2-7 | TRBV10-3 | TGTGCCATCAGTGAGACAAGGACAGCCTCCTACGAGCAGTACTTC | CAISETRTASYEQYF
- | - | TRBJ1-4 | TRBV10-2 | TGCGCCAGCAGTGAAGCAGGGCCTAATGAAAAACTGTTTTTT | CASSEAGPNEKLFF
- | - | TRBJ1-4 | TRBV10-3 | TGTGCCAGCCGAGCAGGGGAACAGAGTGAAAAACTGTTTTTT | CASRAGEQSEKLFF
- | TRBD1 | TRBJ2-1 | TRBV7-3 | TGTGCCAGCAGCTTCGCAGGGGGTGGTTTGGATGAGCAGTTCTTC | CASSFAGGGLDEQFF
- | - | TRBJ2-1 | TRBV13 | TGTGCCAGCAGCCCTTTCGCGGGGATTAGCTACAATGAGCAGTTCTTC | CASSPFAGISYNEQFF
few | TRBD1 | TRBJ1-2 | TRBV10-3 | TGTGCCACCGAAGGGGGACAGAGCTATGGCTACACCTTC | CATEGGQSYGYTF
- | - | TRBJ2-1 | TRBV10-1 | TGCGCCAGCAGTGAACAGGTTTGGGATGAGCAGTTCTTC | CASSEQVWDEQFF
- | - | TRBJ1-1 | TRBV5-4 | TGTGCCAGCAGCTTTTCATCGAACACTGAAGCTTTCTTT | CASSFSSNTEAFF
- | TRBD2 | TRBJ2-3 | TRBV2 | TGTGCCAGCAGTGAAAGCGGGCTAGCGGGGGTAAATACGCAGTATTTT | CASSESGLAGVNTQYF
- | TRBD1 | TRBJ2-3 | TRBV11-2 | TGTGCCAGCAGCGATCGGGACAGTTTCTTCCCAGATACGCAGTATTTT | CASSDRDSFFPDTQYF
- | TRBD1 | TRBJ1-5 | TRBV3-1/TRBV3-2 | TGTGCCAGCAGCCAAGCCGTGGGGACAGGGAGCAATCAGCCCCAGCATTTT | CASSQAVGTGSNQPQHF
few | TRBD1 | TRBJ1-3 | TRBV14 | TGTGCCAGCAGCCCAACCAGGGGGCGCGGAAACACCATATATTTT | CASSPTRGRGNTIYF